One and the same sample provided the 27 T cell receptor beta chains below, sequenced in a study of a mutant IDH1 vaccine in newly diagnosed glioma. Sequenced by immunoSEQ multiplex PCR; TCRdb stores in-frame clones only, minus some. This table has 68,000 or so clones, roughly 83% appearing once. Time point reported: week 35, safety follow-up. In every dose of vaccine, 300 ug of mutant IDH1 20-mer peptide was given alongside topical imiquimod. Antigen specificity for these receptors is unknown. Sequencing was performed on PBMCs, taken from a glioma patient whose treatment included an IDH1 peptide vaccine. These receptors were taken from a man younger than 35 with glioma.

The V and J genes are TRBV4-1 and TRBJ2-7, with 7 bases matching TRBD2. The CDR3 sequence is 13 residues long. With V trimmed by 4 bases and J by 3 bases, 3 bases remained unmatched. Germline CDR1 and CDR2: MGHRA and YSYEKL. As DNA, the CDR3 is TGCGCCAGCAGCCCCGGGGGGAACTACGAGCAGTACTTC. This sequence encodes CASSPGGNYEQYF.

The V gene is TRBV30, the J gene TRBJ2-1, with a possible D match to TRBD2 (6 bases). The V gene's germline CDR1 is GTSNPN and CDR2 SVGIG (reference sequence). The V end was cut by 0 bases, the J end by 6 bases, with 15 bases between. The CDR3 length is 15 residues. The CDR3 here is CAWSVDPLAINEQFF. CDR3 in DNA: TGTGCCTGGAGTGTAGATCCACTAGCAATCAATGAGCAGTTCTTC.

The chain is built from TRBV4-1 and TRBJ2-7; the match to TRBD2 covers 11 bases. Germline-derived CDR1 and CDR2 are MGHRA and YSYEKL. This CDR3 region has 15 residues. V lost 3 bases to trimming and J lost 3 bases; unmatched junction nucleotides: 4. CDR3 sequence: CASSHGTSGIYEQYF. The CDR3 DNA is TGCGCCAGCAGCCACGGGACTAGCGGAATCTACGAGCAGTACTTC.

This chain links TRBV7-2 with TRBJ2-3; D is undetermined. V lost 1 base, J lost 0 bases, and 8 bases lay in between. Germline CDR1 reads SGHTA; CDR2 reads FQGNSA. The CDR3 totals 15 residues. CDR3 nucleotides: TGTGCCAGCAGCTTAGTACGCCTTAGCACAGATACGCAGTATTTT. Translation gives CASSLVRLSTDTQYF.

The chain carries TRBV27 and TRBJ1-1; no reliable D call. Trimming pared 1 base from V and 5 bases from J, leaving 11 bases between. The CDR3 has 14 residues. Looked up from germline, CDR1 is MNHEY and CDR2 is SMNVEV (reference sequence). CDR3 nucleotide sequence: TGTGCCAGCAGTTTATTTTTCGGAGGTACTGAAGCTTTCTTT. It encodes CASSLFFGGTEAFF.

In this sample, this clone turned up a few times. No DNA is shown, since the ends of the CDR3 on it are uncertain; the CDR3 is the one TCRdb lists. The chain combines TRBV18 with TRBJ1-1. Inclusive of both ends, the CDR3 amounts to 13 amino acids. CDR1 is KGHSH and CDR2 is LQKENI in the germline V gene. CDR3: CASSPSVPTEAFF.

The chain recombines TRBV4-1 with TRBJ2-5; a weak D match, TRBD1 (6 bases). Trimming removed 4 bases at V and 0 bases at J, with 15 bases between. The CDR3 runs 16 residues. Germline V gene sequence: CDR1 MGHRA, CDR2 YSYEKL. CDR3 in DNA: TGCGCCAGCAGCCCCAGGGACACGGAGTACCAAGAGACCCAGTACTTC. Protein product: CASSPRDTEYQETQYF.

V gene TRBV27 combines with J gene TRBJ1-2, with TRBD1 identical over 7 bases. J was trimmed by 5 bases and V by 1 base; bases with no gene match: 4. Germline V gene lookup returns CDR1 MNHEY and CDR2 SMNVEV (reference sequence). CDR3 length: 14 residues. The DNA for the CDR3 is TGTGCCAGCAGTTTATTCCCCAGGGGGTATGGCTACACCTTC. Protein sequence: CASSLFPRGYGYTF.

V and J are TRBV30 and TRBJ1-2; 8 bases map to TRBD1. With 4 bases clipped from V and 4 bases from J, the junction kept 14 bases outside the gene matches. There are 16 residues in the CDR3. CDR1 and CDR2 from the germline V gene are GTSNPN and SVGIG (reference sequence). CDR3 loop: CAWTYPQGQGSYGYTF. The CDR3 DNA reads as TGTGCCTGGACTTACCCCCAAGGACAGGGCTCCTATGGCTACACCTTC.

The CDR3 protein is CASSIGTVSNQPQHF. As DNA, the CDR3 is TGTGCCAGTAGTATAGGAACAGTTAGCAATCAGCCCCAGCATTTT. The chain recombines TRBV19 with TRBJ1-5; D is uncertain. Germline values: CDR1 LNHDA, CDR2 SQIVND (reference sequence). With 1 base removed from V and 0 bases from J, the gap between germline ends came to 7 bases. CDR3 length: 15 residues.

This chain joins TRBV21-1 and TRBJ1-1; the table's D gene call, TRBD1, was not cross checked with the DNA. TRBV21-1 is marked as a pseudogene. CDR3 length equals 12 residues. As DNA, the CDR3 is TGTGCCACCGACAGGGAGAACACTGAAGCTTTCTTT. Amino acids: CATDRENTEAFF.

The CDR3 coding sequence is TGCGCCAGCAGCCAAGATAACAAGCTACTCTACGAGCAGTACTTC. This gives the protein CASSQDNKLLYEQYF. The chain links TRBV4-1 to TRBJ2-7; D gene uncertain. Trimming shortened V by 0 bases and J by 3 bases, and 12 bases separated the two germline ends. The germline V gene has CDR1 MGHRA and CDR2 YSYEKL. This CDR3 has 15 amino acids.

The V and J genes are TRBV27 and TRBJ1-1; D is unclear. V lost 3 bases, J lost 0 bases, and 5 bases lay in between. Germline V gene data show CDR1 as MNHEY and CDR2 as SMNVEV (reference sequence). This CDR3 has 13 amino acids. The CDR3 DNA is TGTGCCAGCAGTTTCAGAGTGAACACTGAAGCTTTCTTT. Amino acids: CASSFRVNTEAFF.

J is TRBJ1-1 and V is TRBV11-2; tentative D call: TRBD1 (5 bases). Trimming took 5 bases from V and 5 from J, leaving 12 bases between them. The CDR3 has 13 amino acids. CDR1 and CDR2 from the germline V gene are SGHAT and FQNNGV. CDR3 sequence: CASSATPGTEAFF. The CDR3, as DNA: TGTGCCAGCAGCGCCACACCAGGGACTGAAGCTTTCTTT.

The chain uses TRBV7-9 and TRBJ2-5, with D perhaps TRBD1 (6 bases). The germline V gene encodes CDR1 SEHNR and CDR2 FQNEAQ (reference sequence). The CDR3 length is 15 residues. Trimming removed 1 base from V and 5 bases from J, with 14 bases in between. The CDR3: CASSLGGGWMETQYF. CDR3 in DNA: TGTGCCAGCAGCTTAGGAGGGGGATGGATGGAGACCCAGTACTTC.

J is TRBJ2-7 and V is TRBV2, with TRBD2 matching over 14 bases. Germline loops: CDR1 SNHLY, CDR2 FYNNEI. The junction had 6 bases not matched to a gene; V was cut back by 3 bases and J by 2 bases. This CDR3 spans 17 amino acids. CDR3 sequence: CASSDRTSGRFPYEQYF. The CDR3 coding sequence is TGTGCCAGCAGTGATAGGACTAGCGGGAGGTTCCCCTACGAGCAGTACTTC.

The chain employs TRBV7-2 and TRBJ2-3, with TRBD2 matching 7 bases. Germline V gives CDR1 SGHTA, CDR2 FQGNSA. J was trimmed by 1 base and V by 3 bases; bases with no gene match: 13. The CDR3 is made up of 18 amino acids. CDR3 DNA: TGTGCCAGCAGCTTTTTCAGGGTAGCGGGTGGCGGCACAGATACGCAGTATTTT. Residues: CASSFFRVAGGGTDTQYF.

CDR3 bases: TGTGCCAGCAGTGATCTTGGGGGCACTCAGCCCCAGCATTTT. Amino acids: CASSDLGGTQPQHF. The genes are TRBV6-1 and TRBJ1-5; maybe TRBD1 (6 bases). Germline CDR1 reads MNHNS; CDR2 reads SASEGT. The V gene lost 3 bases and the J gene lost 6 bases, with 12 bases spanning the gap. The CDR3 sequence is 14 residues long.

The genes are TRBV5-1 and TRBJ1-2, with a possible D match to TRBD1 (5 bases). V was cut by 0 bases and J by 4 bases, with 10 bases left in between. Germline-derived CDR1 and CDR2 are SGHRS and YFSETQ. The length of the CDR3 is 14 residues. The CDR3 reads CASSLAGTAYGYTF. DNA of the CDR3: TGCGCCAGCAGCTTGGCGGGGACTGCCTATGGCTACACCTTC. The complete variable domain, with remaining parts taken from reference TRBV5-1 and TRBJ1-2, reads KAGVTQTPRYLIKTRGQQVTLSCSPISGHRSVSWYQQTPGQGLQFLFEYFSETQRNKGNFPGRFSGRQFSNSRSEMNVSTLELGDSALYLCASSLAGTAYGYTFGSGTRLTVV.

V usage is TRBV5-6 and J usage is TRBJ2-7, with 11 bases fitting TRBD2. V gave up 4 bases and J gave up 4 bases; unmatched junction bases: 10. CDR3 size: 16 residues. Germline V lookup: CDR1 SGHDT, CDR2 YYEEEE. The CDR3: CASSPRTSGSTYEQYF. DNA for the CDR3: TGTGCCAGCAGCCCCAGGACTAGCGGGTCAACTTACGAGCAGTACTTC.

This clone has a handful of counts. The chain uses TRBV29-1 and TRBJ1-1, with no clear D. CDR1 and CDR2 (germline): SQVTM, ANQGSEA. The length of the CDR3 is 14 residues. The ends were cut back, 2 bases at V and 4 bases at J, with 14 bases in the middle. The CDR3 protein is CSVEPRLGSTEAFF. CDR3 in DNA: TGCAGCGTTGAACCCCGTTTGGGGTCCACTGAAGCTTTCTTT.

This clone came up once. The rearrangement links TRBV9 to TRBJ1-3; 8 bases match TRBD1. The junction had 7 bases not matched to a gene; V was cut back by 0 bases and J by 2 bases. The CDR3 extends over 17 amino acids. Germline V gives CDR1 SGDLS, CDR2 YYNGEE. CDR3 coding DNA: TGTGCCAGCAGCGTAGCCGGTTCACAGGGGGCTGGAAACACCATATATTTT. This translates into CASSVAGSQGAGNTIYF.

This chain links TRBV19 with TRBJ2-1, with D unresolved. CDR3 size: 11 residues. The germline CDR1 and CDR2 sequences are LNHDA and SQIVND (reference sequence). V shed 4 bases and J shed 10 bases, with 8 bases lying between them. The DNA of the CDR3 is TGTGCCAGTAGTACGAGGATGGAGCAGTTCTTC. Translating it yields CASSTRMEQFF. The entire variable domain, with the rest obtained from reference TRBV19 and TRBJ2-1, is as follows: DGGITQSPKYLFRKEGQNVTLSCEQNLNHDAMYWYRQDPGQGLRLIYYSQIVNDFQKGDIAEGYSVSREKKESFPLTVTSAQKNPTAFYLCASSTRMEQFFGPGTRLTVL.

V usage is TRBV27 and J usage is TRBJ1-1; D unresolved. This CDR3 has 15 residues. Looked up from germline, CDR1 is MNHEY and CDR2 is SMNVEV (reference sequence). The germline V and J ends were trimmed by 0 bases and 4 bases, with 12 bases remaining between them. The CDR3 DNA is TGTGCCAGCAGTTTATCAGTGGGCTTTGGCACTGAAGCTTTCTTT. It translates to CASSLSVGFGTEAFF.

The chain links TRBV29-1 to TRBJ1-2; D is possibly TRBD1 (5 bases). The CDR3 has 14 residues. V shed 7 bases and J shed 3 bases, with 18 bases lying between them. Germline loops: CDR1 SQVTM, CDR2 ANQGSEA. As DNA, the CDR3 is TGCAGCGCACCGAGAGCGGGGACTCACTATGGCTACACCTTC. Translating it yields CSAPRAGTHYGYTF.

This clone was picked up one time. The gene calls are TRBV4-3 and TRBJ2-5, with D possibly being TRBD1 or TRBD2 (5 bases each). Germline lookup yields CDR1 LGHNA and CDR2 YSLEER. The CDR3 has 17 residues. The germline V and J ends were trimmed by 1 base and 2 bases, with 17 bases remaining between them. CDR3 residues: CASSQVVLVGGQETQYF. Here the CDR3 DNA reads TGCGCCAGCAGCCAAGTAGTACTAGTTGGGGGTCAAGAGACCCAGTACTTC.

This rearrangement joins TRBV15 to TRBJ2-2; tentative D call: TRBD2 (6 bases). CDR3 size: 21 residues. V lost 0 bases and J 4 bases, leaving 27 bases between the germline ends. Germline CDR1 and CDR2: LNHNV and YYDKDF (reference sequence). The CDR3 DNA reads TGTGCCACCAGCAGAGATCAATTTGTAGGAGGGCTTCAAAAGGGCACCGGGGAGCTGTTTTTT. Residues: CATSRDQFVGGLQKGTGELFF.